Listed here are 28 T cell receptor beta chains from one sample, sequenced in a study of Ad26.COV2.S vaccination and SARS-CoV-2 variants. Treatment: approximately 18 received Ad26.COV2.S at low or high dose, single or two shots; about 5 received placebo; per-sample allocation not given. The study sampled participants on day 63 after the first vaccine or placebo injection. Profiled with immunoSEQ multiplex PCR; TCRdb holds only in-frame clones, not every one. The data hold roughly 320,000 clones, with about nine tenths observed a single time. Sequenced material: peripheral blood, taken in a trial of Ad26.COV2.S vaccine versus placebo. The receptors shown here come from a person between 18 and 60 years old who received the Ad26.COV2.S COVID-19 vaccine or a placebo.

The gene calls are TRBV21-1 and TRBJ1-1; the table names TRBD1, a call not compared with the DNA. TRBV21-1 is a pseudogene segment. There are 19 residues in the CDR3. The CDR3 region is CASTGGFADKYQMNTEAFF. CDR3 sequence (DNA): TGTGCCAGCACCGGTGGGTTTGCAGACAAGTATCAAATGAACACTGAAGCTTTCTTT.

This chain connects TRBV2 to TRBJ2-3; TRBD1 matches at 7 bases. This CDR3 comprises 13 residues. Germline-derived CDR1 and CDR2 are SNHLY and FYNNEI. Unmatched junction bases numbered 3, after V lost 9 bases and J lost 0 bases. CDR3 sequence: CARKGQSTDTQYF. The CDR3 DNA is TGTGCCAGGAAGGGACAGAGCACAGATACGCAGTATTTT.

This clone was observed once. The rearrangement joins TRBV6-5 to TRBJ2-1; possible D gene TRBD1, 6 bases. The CDR3 consists of 15 residues. Germline V gives CDR1 MNHEY, CDR2 SVGAGI. Trimming stripped 4 bases from V and 4 bases from J, with 14 bases between. In DNA form, the CDR3 reads TGTGCCAGCAGTTTTGACAGGCTTAGGTACAATGAGCAGTTCTTC. This codes for CASSFDRLRYNEQFF.

The chain carries TRBV7-8 and TRBJ1-1; no reliable D call. Per the germline V gene, CDR1 is SGHVS and CDR2 is FQNEAQ. This CDR3 has 14 amino acids. Trimming left V 3 bases short and J 4 bases short, with 12 bases between. In DNA, the CDR3 is TGTGCCAGCAGCTTTCTCGAGGAGGGCACTGAAGCTTTCTTT. Translated: CASSFLEEGTEAFF.

This sequence joins TRBV7-9 and TRBJ1-2; D not resolved. V lost 0 bases and J 4 bases, leaving 12 bases between the germline ends. CDR1 is SEHNR and CDR2 is FQNEAQ in the germline V gene (reference sequence). This CDR3 contains 15 residues. CDR3 in amino acids: CASSLAAGGVYGYTF. Written as DNA, the CDR3 is TGTGCCAGCAGCTTAGCGGCGGGTGGCGTCTATGGCTACACCTTC.

This clone has a single count. V is TRBV9 and J is TRBJ2-2, with unresolved D. This CDR3 comprises 13 residues. V lost 3 bases and J lost 7, with 10 bases in between. CDR1 SGDLS and CDR2 YYNGEE come from the germline V gene. The CDR3 nucleotides read TGTGCCAGCAGCGGTGGTAACGACGGGGAGCTGTTTTTT. Translated: CASSGGNDGELFF.

The gene calls are TRBV5-1 and TRBJ1-4, with a weak D call TRBD1 (5 bases). The V end lost 0 bases, the J end lost 1 base, and 10 bases lay between the germline ends. This CDR3 has 16 residues. Germline V gives CDR1 SGHRS, CDR2 YFSETQ. The CDR3 protein is CASSLEGRGTNEKLFF. The CDR3 DNA reads TGCGCCAGCAGCTTGGAGGGTAGGGGAACTAATGAAAAACTGTTTTTT. Drawing the rest from reference TRBV5-1 and TRBJ1-4, the complete variable domain is KAGVTQTPRYLIKTRGQQVTLSCSPISGHRSVSWYQQTPGQGLQFLFEYFSETQRNKGNFPGRFSGRQFSNSRSEMNVSTLELGDSALYLCASSLEGRGTNEKLFFGSGTQLSVL.

This clone has just a few counts. The CDR3: CASTLTGGIYEQYF. In nucleotides, the CDR3 is TGTGCCAGCACGTTAACAGGGGGCATCTACGAGCAGTACTTC. The rearrangement joins TRBV4-2 to TRBJ2-7; 9 bases agree with TRBD1. Germline CDR1 reads LGHNA; CDR2 reads YNFKEQ. The CDR3 sequence is 14 residues long. The ends lost 7 bases at V and 3 bases at J; junction bases unmatched: 7.

This chain joins TRBV7-2 and TRBJ1-5, with 7 nucleotides matching TRBD1. The V segment lost 4 bases and the J segment 4 bases; nucleotides outside the gene matches: 10. The CDR3 is made up of 16 amino acids. Germline-derived CDR1 and CDR2 are SGHTA and FQGNSA. CDR3 amino acids: CASSSGQEGRNQPQHF. In nucleotides, the CDR3 is TGTGCCAGCAGCTCCGGACAGGAGGGAAGGAATCAGCCCCAGCATTTT.

The V call is TRBV4-1, the J call TRBJ1-1; D is unresolved. This CDR3 spans 14 amino acids. Trimming removed 1 base at V and 0 bases at J, with 6 bases between. Looked up from germline, CDR1 is MGHRA and CDR2 is YSYEKL. CDR3 sequence: CASSQVALNTEAFF. CDR3 nucleotide sequence: TGCGCCAGCAGCCAAGTGGCACTGAACACTGAAGCTTTCTTT.

J is TRBJ1-1 and V is TRBV24-1; D unresolved. The CDR3 runs to 13 residues. Germline V gene data show CDR1 as KGHDR and CDR2 as SFDVKD. V lost 5 bases and J 11 bases, leaving 17 bases between the germline ends. The CDR3 region is CATSGLVRRAAFF. The CDR3 nucleotides read TGTGCCACCAGTGGTCTAGTCCGACGAGCTGCTTTCTTT.

The rearrangement joins TRBV11-1 to TRBJ2-7, with TRBD2 matching over 8 bases. Looked up from germline, CDR1 is SGHAT and CDR2 is FQDESV (reference sequence). After removal of 0 bases from V and 4 bases from J, the junction contained 5 bases not matched to a gene. The CDR3 contains 15 residues. DNA of the CDR3: TGTGCCAGCAGCTTAGCGCGGGGGGCTGGATACGAGCAGTACTTC. The encoded protein is CASSLARGAGYEQYF.

The chain employs TRBV27 and TRBJ1-5; TRBD1 might be the D (5 bases). CDR1 and CDR2 from the germline V gene are MNHEY and SMNVEV (reference sequence). This CDR3 has 14 amino acids. V was cut by 4 bases and J by 7 bases, with 14 bases left in between. CDR3 sequence: CASSSSGFQQPQHF. The CDR3 region has the DNA TGTGCCAGCAGTTCCTCAGGGTTTCAGCAGCCCCAGCATTTT.

This clone appeared a few times. The chain uses TRBV10-1 and TRBJ1-1, with D perhaps TRBD1 (5 bases). Trimming pared 11 bases from V and 3 bases from J, leaving 16 bases between. CDR3 length: 13 amino acids. Germline V CDR1 and CDR2: WNHNN, SYGVQD (reference sequence). CDR3 coding DNA: TGCGCCCTGGCGGGAGGAGGGGACACTGAAGCTTTCTTT. This translates into CALAGGGDTEAFF.

J is TRBJ1-4 and V is TRBV7-9; D not resolved. The CDR3 has 16 residues. V lost 5 bases and J 6 bases, leaving 19 bases between the germline ends. Germline CDR1 and CDR2: SEHNR and FQNEAQ (reference sequence). Here the CDR3 DNA reads TGTGCCAGCAGCCTTCCCCCCGGCGAAGTAGATGAAAAACTGTTTTTT. It encodes CASSLPPGEVDEKLFF.

The chain recombines TRBV11-2 with TRBJ2-1; no clear D gene. Germline V gives CDR1 SGHAT, CDR2 FQNNGV. This CDR3 contains 16 residues. V shed 0 bases and J shed 4 bases, with 13 bases lying between them. The CDR3 loop reads CASSLDSRGFYNEQFF. CDR3 in DNA: TGTGCCAGCAGCTTAGATAGCCGAGGATTTTACAATGAGCAGTTCTTC.

J is TRBJ1-5 and V is TRBV9; TRBD1 might be the D (5 bases). Germline V gives CDR1 SGDLS, CDR2 YYNGEE. V lost 0 bases, J lost 6 bases, and 13 bases lay in between. The CDR3 totals 15 residues. The CDR3 loop reads CASSVGQGFSQPQHF. CDR3 coding DNA: TGTGCCAGCAGCGTAGGGCAGGGATTTAGTCAGCCCCAGCATTTT.

V usage is TRBV7-9 and J usage is TRBJ2-5; TRBD1 is a possible D gene (6 bases). The germline V gene has CDR1 SEHNR and CDR2 FQNEAQ (reference sequence). Trimming cost V 4 bases and J 2 bases, with 14 bases left between them. CDR3 length: 15 residues. In DNA form, the CDR3 reads TGTGCCAGCAGCTATCCGACCGACAGGCAAGAGACCCAGTACTTC. Translated, it gives CASSYPTDRQETQYF.

V and J are TRBV7-8 and TRBJ1-3, with a weak D call TRBD1 (5 bases). This CDR3 has 13 amino acids. CDR1 SGHVS and CDR2 FQNEAQ come from the germline V gene. V gave up 6 bases and J gave up 0 bases, with 6 bases separating them. CDR3: CASRGDSGNTIYF. The DNA for the CDR3 is TGTGCCAGCAGGGGGGACTCTGGAAACACCATATATTTT. The full variable domain, rest sourced from reference TRBV7-8 and TRBJ1-3, is GAGVSQSPRYKVAKRGQDVALRCDPISGHVSLFWYQQALGQGPEFLTYFQNEAQLDKSGLPSDRFFAERPEGSVSTLKIQRTQQEDSAVYLCASRGDSGNTIYFGEGSWLTVV.

The rearrangement uses TRBV30 and TRBJ1-2; D call uncertain. With 0 bases removed from V and 4 bases from J, the gap between germline ends came to 12 bases. CDR1 and CDR2 (germline): GTSNPN, SVGIG (reference sequence). The CDR3 has 14 residues. CDR3 sequence: CAWSVDYRIYGYTF. The CDR3 bases are TGTGCCTGGAGTGTAGACTACCGGATCTATGGCTACACCTTC.

The gene calls are TRBV30 and TRBJ2-2, with D perhaps matching TRBD2 (6 bases). V was clipped by 2 bases and J by 9 bases, with 10 bases between them. CDR1 GTSNPN and CDR2 SVGIG come from the germline V gene (reference sequence). CDR3 length equals 12 residues. CDR3 region: CAWSLEGWELFF. In DNA form, the CDR3 reads TGTGCCTGGAGTTTGGAGGGATGGGAGCTGTTTTTT.

The genes are TRBV12-5 and TRBJ1-5, with 7 bases aligning to TRBD1. CDR3 length equals 17 residues. CDR1 is LGHNT, CDR2 FRNRAP, per germline. V shed 0 bases and J 6 bases; nucleotides not matched to a gene: 11. The CDR3 is CASGLVYSGTDGQPQHF. CDR3 in DNA: TGTGCTAGTGGTTTGGTTTATTCCGGGACAGATGGTCAGCCCCAGCATTTT.

Points on this clone: Other DNA sequences in this sample translate to the same CDR3. V usage is TRBV12-3 or TRBV12-4 and J usage is TRBJ2-2; no firm D call. With 4 bases removed from V and 6 bases from J, the gap between germline ends came to 0 bases. This CDR3 is 10 amino acids long. This CDR3 reads CASSSGELFF. CDR3 nucleotides: TGTGCCAGCAGTTCCGGGGAGCTGTTTTTT.

This rearrangement joins TRBV12-3 or TRBV12-4 to TRBJ1-3; no reliable D call. V lost 8 bases to trimming and J lost 0 bases, with 5 bases between them. The CDR3 covers 12 residues. CDR3 coding DNA: TGTGCCAGCTCATTCTCTGGAAACACCATATATTTT. Its translation: CASSFSGNTIYF.

This chain connects TRBV11-3 to TRBJ2-3, with 8 bases lining up with TRBD1. J gave up 5 bases and V 1 base, and 5 bases lay outside the gene matches. CDR3 size: 15 residues. Per the germline V gene, CDR1 is SGHNT and CDR2 is YENEEA. Here the CDR3 DNA reads TGTGCCAGCAGCTTAGCAGGGGGCTTGGGAGATACGCAGTATTTT. Its translation is CASSLAGGLGDTQYF.

This chain joins TRBV5-1 and TRBJ2-2; TRBD1 agrees at 8 bases. Germline CDR1 is SGHRS and CDR2 is YFSETQ. V gave up 4 bases and J gave up 3 bases; unmatched junction bases: 8. The CDR3 consists of 16 residues. DNA of the CDR3: TGCGCCAGCAGCGCGCGACAGGGGATGGACACCGGGGAGCTGTTTTTT. Translated, it gives CASSARQGMDTGELFF.

This chain connects TRBV5-6 to TRBJ1-6, with TRBD1 as a possible D gene (5 bases). The ends were cut back, 3 bases at V and 0 bases at J, with 13 bases in the middle. Per germline, CDR1 SGHDT and CDR2 YYEEEE. The CDR3 is 17 amino acids. The CDR3 loop reads CASSSRTRFSYNSPLHF. DNA of the CDR3: TGTGCCAGCAGCTCTCGGACACGCTTCTCCTATAATTCACCCCTCCACTTT.

This chain connects TRBV24-1 to TRBJ1-2, with D unclear. Trimming shortened V by 3 bases and J by 6 bases, and 7 bases separated the two germline ends. The CDR3 runs to 12 residues. The germline V gene has CDR1 KGHDR and CDR2 SFDVKD. Written as DNA, the CDR3 is TGTGCCACCAGTGATCCCCTAGATGGCTACACCTTC. This codes for CATSDPLDGYTF.